The T cell receptor beta chain described here comes from a study of blood T cell repertoires in COVID-19 (TCRdb year 2020). Concerning the study at large: Samples from collaborators originated in the United States, Italy and Spain and spanned both the acute and convalescent phases of COVID-19. Deeply sampled blood TCRbeta repertoires from subjects exposed to, actively infected with, or recovered from COVID-19 were included in the dataset. The material from the prospective study consisted of cDNA or gDNA derived from T cells, B-cell-depleted T cells, or PBMCs. The repertoires were made available in a free public database intended to serve as a resource for research on the immune response to SARS-CoV-2. The samples were drawn from two sources: the first 160 participants of the ongoing ImmuneRACE study, and over 1,000 subjects contributed by 6 global collaborators. Where available, HLA class I and class II types were obtained from metadata supplied by the sample provider rather than from assay-based typing. A de-identified subject ID, COVID-19 status, age in years and sex were almost always included in the sample metadata.

What the work shows at the level of the full study, not this receptor alone: How much clinical and demographic metadata was included differed by source and by participant, and the metadata was provided uncurated.

From its cysteine to its phenylalanine, the CDR3 spans 14 amino acids. The only DNA kept is the CDR3, 42 bases in frame from the first base. Trimming takes 3 bases from V and 11 bases from J, and the germline ends sit 14 bases apart. The CDR1 and CDR2 encoded by the germline V gene are KGHSH and LQKENI. TCRbeta CDR3 regions were amplified from genomic DNA by means of the immunoSEQ Assay, a bias-controlled multiplex PCR. Turning to the authors' computational methods: Within the assay, amplification of reference gene primers was used to estimate how many nucleated cells each sample contained. To quantify the absolute abundance of each unique TCRbeta CDR3 rearrangement, sequence reads were collapsed and filtered. Productive Simpson clonality was computed per sample as the square root of Simpson's diversity index over productive rearrangements. Entries here come from immuneACCESS through TCRdb and include only in-frame sequences with V and J called. Some clones fail to appear in such tables; in the studies checked, an unresolved V gene covers under half of the shortfall, and the cause of the remainder is unknown. V and J calls and clone size come straight from that table; D and trimming were deduced from the DNA. The sample table shows more than 95,000 clones, and about 81% are seen once. Clones ranked in the top ten supply around a sixth of the sample.

The collaborating institutions used their own protocols to collect whole blood in K2EDTA tubes. Collaborator samples were shipped for TCRbeta analysis as frozen whole blood, isolated PBMCs, or DNA extracted from either sample type. Worth noting for this clone: The antigen it binds to is not known. No per-base quality is available; no much larger clone lies one base away.

What was sequenced was peripheral blood. This receptor was identified in a man at least 80 years old with acute or convalescent COVID-19. The receptor chain draws on TRBV18 and TRBJ1-6, and the D gene may be TRBD1, 6 bases matching. The sequence in DNA is TGTGCCAGCTCACCCCCAGGGGAGGGAGCACCCCTCCACTTT. This yields the protein CASSPPGEGAPLHF. Reference TRBV18 and TRBJ1-6 proteins supply the regions before and after the CDR3; the full variable domain is: NAGVMQNPRHLVRRRGQEARLRCSPMKGHSHVYWYRQLPEEGLKFMVYLQKENIIDESGMPKERFSAEFPKEGPSILRIQQVVRGDSAAYFCASSPPGEGAPLHFGNGTRLTVT.